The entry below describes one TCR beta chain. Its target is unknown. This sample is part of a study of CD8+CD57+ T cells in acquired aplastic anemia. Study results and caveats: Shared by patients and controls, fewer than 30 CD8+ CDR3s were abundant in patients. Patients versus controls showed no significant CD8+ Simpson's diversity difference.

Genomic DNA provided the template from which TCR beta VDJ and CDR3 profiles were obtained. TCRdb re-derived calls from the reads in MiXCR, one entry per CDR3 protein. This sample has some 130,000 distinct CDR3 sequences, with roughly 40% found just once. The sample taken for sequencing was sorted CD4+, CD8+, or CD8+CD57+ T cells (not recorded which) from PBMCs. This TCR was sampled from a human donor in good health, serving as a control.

The CDR3 sequence is CATSRDQPDTYEQYF. The CDR3 DNA is TGTGCCACCAGCAGAGATCAGCCCGACACCTACGAGCAGTACTTC. The chain recombines TRBV15 with TRBJ2-7, with unresolved D. CDR3 size: 15 residues. V lost 0 bases to trimming and J lost 2 bases, with 11 bases between them. Germline loops: CDR1 LNHNV, CDR2 YYDKDF (reference sequence).